These 6 T cell receptor beta chains came from one sample sequenced in a study of blood T cells in healthy people across ages. The authors ran a second PCR of roughly 6 to 11 cycles using a sample-barcoded 5' primer and a J-beta primer mix. Each CDR3 protein gets one entry after TCRdb re-called the 5' RACE reads with MiXCR. Of fewer than 2,000,000 distinct CDR3 sequences in the sample, about 35% were seen once. Source material: blood. All receptors derive from a woman in her twenties or thirties in good health.

This clonotype was recorded at least ten times. At one boundary the junction diverges from the germline segment, which might be a read error. V is TRBV5-1 and J is TRBJ2-3, with unresolved D. This CDR3 comprises 13 residues. Germline CDR1 is SGHRS and CDR2 is YFSETQ. DNA of the CDR3: TGTGCCAGCAGCCTTGACAGCACAGATACGCAGTATTTT. Its translation is CASSLDSTDTQYF. Drawing the rest from reference TRBV5-1 and TRBJ2-3, the complete variable domain is KAGVTQTPRYLIKTRGQQVTLSCSPISGHRSVSWYQQTPGQGLQFLFEYFSETQRNKGNFPGRFSGRQFSNSRSEMNVSTLELGDSALYLCASSLDSTDTQYFGPGTRLTVL.

In this sample, this clonotype turned up a few times. V and J are TRBV11-2 and TRBJ2-3; D might be TRBD2 (6 bases). This CDR3 is built from 16 residues. Germline V gene data show CDR1 as SGHAT and CDR2 as FQNNGV. Trimming removed 5 bases from V and 2 bases from J, with 17 bases in between. In DNA, the CDR3 is TGTGCCAGCAGCCCCCTTCTCGGGGGAATCACAGATACGCAGTATTTT. Protein sequence: CASSPLLGGITDTQYF.

This clonotype was seen only a few times. The chain has TRBV5-1 and TRBJ1-1, with TRBD1 matching over 7 bases. This CDR3 contains 15 residues. Germline-derived CDR1 and CDR2 are SGHRS and YFSETQ. The ends lost 1 base at V and 0 bases at J; junction bases unmatched: 3. CDR3 in DNA: TGCGCCAGCAGCTTGCGGGGGACAGTGAACACTGAAGCTTTCTTT. Translated: CASSLRGTVNTEAFF.

The chain carries TRBV20-1 and TRBJ2-5; 8 nucleotides agree with TRBD1. The CDR3 loop spans 16 amino acids. V was pared by 5 bases and J by 5 bases, with 16 bases of the junction left unmatched. Germline V gene sequence: CDR1 DFQATT, CDR2 SNEGSKA (reference sequence). The CDR3 reads CSAPTPTGAQGETQYF. The CDR3 region has the DNA TGCAGTGCTCCTACCCCGACAGGGGCCCAAGGGGAGACCCAGTACTTC.

J is TRBJ1-2 and V is TRBV7-9; a possible D gene is TRBD1 (6 bases). The CDR3 length is 14 residues. Per the germline V gene, CDR1 is SEHNR and CDR2 is FQNEAQ (reference sequence). Trimming removed 5 bases at V and 6 bases at J, with 16 bases between. Here the CDR3 reads CASSKSGGVDGYTF. The CDR3 nucleotides are TGTGCCAGCAGCAAGAGCGGGGGCGTTGATGGCTACACCTTC.

This clonotype was observed a handful of times. The chain is built from TRBV20-1 and TRBJ2-1; 10 nucleotides align to TRBD2. The CDR3 totals 16 residues. Losses at the gene ends were 3 bases for V and 7 bases for J; bases not matched to a gene: 12. Germline V gene data show CDR1 as DFQATT and CDR2 as SNEGSKA (reference sequence). Written as DNA, the CDR3 is TGCAGTGCTAGGTTCCAACTAGCGGGGAAGGGGAATGAGCAGTTCTTC. Translating gives CSARFQLAGKGNEQFF.